Only one count was recorded for the clone carrying this TCR beta chain. TCRdb's table, derived via immunoSEQ multiplex PCR, lists solely in-frame clones and lacks some. Of 250,000 to 300,000 clones in the sample, roughly 90% are singletons; the top ten hold around 14%. This sample is part of a study of blood T cell repertoires in COVID-19. The V gene's germline CDR1 is SGHKS and CDR2 YYEKEE (reference sequence). Trimming removed 2 bases from V and 4 bases from J, with 12 bases in between. This CDR3 has 15 residues. Material for sequencing was peripheral blood. The clonotype comes from a woman between 65 and 79 years old with COVID-19, enrolled during active disease. The chain is built from TRBV5-5 and TRBJ1-4; no firm D call. The DNA of the CDR3 is TGTGCCAGCAGCTTAGGCGGCAGTTTTAATGAAAAACTGTTTTTT. This codes for CASSLGGSFNEKLFF. Full variable domain (remainder filled in from reference TRBV5-5 and TRBJ1-4): DAGVTQSPTHLIKTRGQQVTLRCSPISGHKSVSWYQQVLGQGPQFIFQYYEKEERGRGNFPDRFSARQFPNYSSELNVNALLLGDSALYLCASSLGGSFNEKLFFGSGTQLSVL.